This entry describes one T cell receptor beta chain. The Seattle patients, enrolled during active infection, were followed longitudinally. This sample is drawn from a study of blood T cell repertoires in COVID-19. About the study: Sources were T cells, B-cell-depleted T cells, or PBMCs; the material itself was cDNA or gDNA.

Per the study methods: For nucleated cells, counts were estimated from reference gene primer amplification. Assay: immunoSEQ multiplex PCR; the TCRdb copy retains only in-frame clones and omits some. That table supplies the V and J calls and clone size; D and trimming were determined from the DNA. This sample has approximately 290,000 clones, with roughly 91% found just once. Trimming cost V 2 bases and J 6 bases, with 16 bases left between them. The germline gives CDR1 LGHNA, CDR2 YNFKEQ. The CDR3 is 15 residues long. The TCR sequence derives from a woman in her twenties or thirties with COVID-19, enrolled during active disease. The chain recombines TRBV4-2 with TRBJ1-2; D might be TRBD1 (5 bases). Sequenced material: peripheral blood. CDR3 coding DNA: TGTGCCAGCAGCCAATACATCGCGGGGGGGAATGGCTACACCTTC. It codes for CASSQYIAGGNGYTF.